Listed below are T cell receptor beta chains from one sample, sequenced in a study of T cell repertoires in cytomegalovirus infection. TCRdb used MiXCR to reprocess the reads, holding one entry per CDR3 protein. The sample lists hundreds of thousands of distinct CDR3 sequences, around 35% occurring once. No antigens are known for them. Source: cultured PBMCs, taken from culture after CMV antigen stimulation. Every receptor here comes from a human donor in good health (CMV status not recorded). Some clones in this sample may be carry-over from other donors' samples. The CDR3 runs from the conserved cysteine through the conserved F or W. Fields, in order: J gene, clone size, V gene, D gene, CDR3 protein, CDR3 DNA. A D gene is named only where the DNA matches it firmly. Size is omitted from some rows. Given values are once, few, many or a class for expanded clones.

j_gene: TRBJ2-4
abundance: NA
v_gene: TRBV20-1
d_gene: NA
CDR3aa: CSATAELSGIQYF
CDR3nt: TGCAGTGCTACGGCGGAGCTGTCTGGCATTCAGTACTTC

j_gene: TRBJ2-3
abundance: few
v_gene: TRBV28
d_gene: TRBD2
CDR3aa: CASTNSAGGRDTQYF
CDR3nt: TGTGCCAGCACCAATTCGGCGGGGGGGCGGGATACGCAGTATTTT

j_gene: TRBJ1-5
abundance: few
v_gene: TRBV12-3/TRBV12-4
d_gene: NA
CDR3aa: CASSDQDQPQHF
CDR3nt: TGTGCCAGCAGCGACCAAGATCAGCCCCAGCATTTT

j_gene: TRBJ2-2
abundance: NA
v_gene: TRBV6-1
d_gene: NA
CDR3aa: CASSPVEGGRNTGELFF
CDR3nt: TGTGCCAGCAGCCCGGTTGAGGGGGGGCGTAATACCGGGGAGCTGTTTTTT

j_gene: TRBJ2-3
abundance: NA
v_gene: TRBV24-1
d_gene: NA
CDR3aa: CATSAGETLTRDTQYF
CDR3nt: TGTGCCACCAGTGCCGGGGAGACCCTCACAAGAGATACGCAGTATTTT

j_gene: TRBJ2-3
abundance: NA
v_gene: TRBV5-6
d_gene: TRBD1
CDR3aa: CASSFRRTGATQYF
CDR3nt: TGTGCCAGCAGCTTTCGGCGGACAGGTGCTACGCAGTATTTT

j_gene: TRBJ2-7
abundance: NA
v_gene: TRBV7-2
d_gene: NA
CDR3aa: CASSKQGSVDEQYF
CDR3nt: TGTGCCAGCAGCAAACAGGGTAGCGTGGACGAGCAGTACTTC

j_gene: TRBJ2-1
abundance: NA
v_gene: TRBV11-2
d_gene: TRBD2
CDR3aa: CASSFGGLAGPEQFF
CDR3nt: TGTGCCAGCAGCTTCGGTGGGCTAGCGGGACCTGAGCAGTTCTTC

j_gene: TRBJ1-2
abundance: NA
v_gene: TRBV7-1
d_gene: TRBD1
CDR3aa: CAAWGTANYGYTF
CDR3nt: TGTGCCGCCTGGGGGACAGCTAACTATGGCTACACCTTC

j_gene: TRBJ2-5
abundance: few
v_gene: TRBV19
d_gene: NA
CDR3aa: CASSITREETQYF
CDR3nt: TGTGCCAGTAGTATAACCAGGGAGGAGACCCAGTACTTC

j_gene: TRBJ2-3
abundance: few
v_gene: TRBV6-5
d_gene: TRBD1
CDR3aa: CASSPQGAHAADTQYF
CDR3nt: TGTGCCAGCAGTCCACAGGGGGCGCACGCAGCAGATACGCAGTATTTT

j_gene: TRBJ1-1
abundance: NA
v_gene: TRBV28
d_gene: NA
CDR3aa: CASSSSGMNTEAFF
CDR3nt: TGTGCCAGCTCGTCCAGCGGCATGAACACTGAAGCTTTCTTT

j_gene: TRBJ2-1
abundance: NA
v_gene: TRBV20-1
d_gene: NA
CDR3aa: CSARRHYRGEQFF
CDR3nt: TGCAGTGCTAGGAGGCATTACCGCGGTGAGCAGTTCTTC

j_gene: TRBJ2-1
abundance: NA
v_gene: TRBV7-8
d_gene: TRBD2
CDR3aa: CASRGGTSGASSYNEQFF
CDR3nt: TGTGCCAGCAGAGGGGGGACTAGCGGAGCGAGCTCCTACAATGAGCAGTTCTTC

j_gene: TRBJ1-1
abundance: few
v_gene: TRBV20-1
d_gene: TRBD1
CDR3aa: CSARDRGVIRTEAFF
CDR3nt: TGCAGTGCTAGAGACAGGGGGGTGATAAGAACTGAAGCTTTCTTT

j_gene: TRBJ2-7
abundance: NA
v_gene: TRBV6-6
d_gene: NA
CDR3aa: CASSYEDPSGQYF
CDR3nt: TGTGCCAGCAGTTACGAGGATCCCAGTGGGCAGTACTTC

j_gene: TRBJ2-7
abundance: NA
v_gene: TRBV19
d_gene: NA
CDR3aa: CASSWSSGQSYEQYF
CDR3nt: TGTGCCAGTAGTTGGTCGTCGGGACAAAGCTACGAGCAGTACTTC

j_gene: TRBJ2-5
abundance: NA
v_gene: TRBV7-9
d_gene: NA
CDR3aa: CASTLESGEAGTQYF
CDR3nt: TGTGCCAGCACCTTAGAATCCGGGGAAGCGGGGACCCAGTACTTC

j_gene: TRBJ1-1
abundance: NA
v_gene: TRBV7-3
d_gene: TRBD1
CDR3aa: CASRGGTDSIEAFF
CDR3nt: TGTGCCAGCAGGGGGGGGACAGACTCTATAGAAGCTTTCTTT

j_gene: TRBJ2-2
abundance: NA
v_gene: TRBV6-8
d_gene: TRBD2
CDR3aa: CASRTGSWLAGLNTGELFF
CDR3nt: TGTGCCAGCAGGACGGGCTCTTGGCTAGCGGGACTGAACACCGGGGAGCTGTTTTTT

j_gene: TRBJ1-5
abundance: few
v_gene: TRBV20-1
d_gene: NA
CDR3aa: CSARDRRRGSQPQHF
CDR3nt: TGCAGTGCTAGAGATAGGCGCAGGGGATCTCAGCCCCAGCATTTT

j_gene: TRBJ2-7
abundance: NA
v_gene: TRBV6-2/TRBV6-3
d_gene: NA
CDR3aa: CASRTPGRGGYEQYF
CDR3nt: TGTGCCAGCAGGACCCCAGGGAGAGGAGGCTACGAGCAGTACTTC